Listed here are 18 T cell receptor beta chains from one sample, sequenced in a study of T cells in localized non-small cell lung cancer. TCRdb's table, derived via immunoSEQ multiplex PCR, lists solely in-frame clones and lacks some. This repertoire shows 25,000 to 35,000 clones, approximately 83% found once; its top ten account for roughly 5.7%. The sample consisted of peripheral blood mononuclear cells, taken before any cancer treatment. Receptor source: a man aged 40 to 70 with stage III lung adenocarcinoma.

The table lists this clone with a count of one. The chain uses TRBV28 and TRBJ2-3; D gene uncertain. The CDR3 length is 17 residues. V lost 5 bases, J lost 0 bases, and 18 bases lay in between. CDR1 and CDR2 from the germline V gene are MDHEN and SYDVKM. Written as DNA, the CDR3 is TGTGCCAGCAGTCAACCCCAGAGTAGAGCTAGCACAGATACGCAGTATTTT. Its protein is CASSQPQSRASTDTQYF.

The chain recombines TRBV2 with TRBJ2-7; D possibly corresponds to TRBD1 (6 bases). This CDR3 has 14 residues. Trimming cost V 4 bases and J 4 bases, with 14 bases left between them. Germline V gene data show CDR1 as SNHLY and CDR2 as FYNNEI. The CDR3, as DNA: TGTGCCAGCAGTGGGAGCAGGGGACCGTACGAGCAGTACGTC. It specifies CASSGSRGPYEQYV.

The CDR3 region has the DNA TGCGCCAGCAGTGAGCCGGCGCAAGAGACCCAGTACTTC. Translation: CASSEPAQETQYF. The rearrangement uses TRBV10-2 and TRBJ2-5; D is unresolved. This CDR3 is 13 amino acids long. Germline values: CDR1 WSHSY, CDR2 SAAADI. The germline V and J ends were trimmed by 2 bases and 2 bases, with 6 bases remaining between them.

Here the CDR3 DNA reads TGTGCCTGGAGTGTAATCCCCGGGGAGCTGTTTTTT. Amino acid sequence: CAWSVIPGELFF. The chain carries TRBV30 and TRBJ2-2; D ambiguous. CDR1 is GTSNPN and CDR2 is SVGIG in the germline V gene (reference sequence). Trimming took 0 bases from V and 6 from J, leaving 5 bases between them. This CDR3 contains 12 residues.

The V call is TRBV28, the J call TRBJ2-7; D may be TRBD1 (5 bases). Trimming pared 5 bases from V and 3 bases from J, leaving 14 bases between. The germline gives CDR1 MDHEN, CDR2 SYDVKM. There are 14 residues in the CDR3. CDR3 in DNA: TGTGCCAGCAGTGGGCAGGGAAGCCGCTACGAGCAGTACTTC. Encoded protein: CASSGQGSRYEQYF.

This clone appeared a few times. This CDR3 reads CSVEDLQSRETQYF. DNA for the CDR3: TGCAGCGTTGAAGATCTCCAGTCGAGGGAGACCCAGTACTTC. The genes are TRBV29-1 and TRBJ2-5; D ambiguous. The CDR3 loop spans 14 amino acids. V was clipped by 0 bases and J by 5 bases, with 13 bases between them. CDR1 SQVTM and CDR2 ANQGSEA come from the germline V gene.

The table lists this clone with a count of one. This sequence joins TRBV28 and TRBJ2-2; 10 bases align to TRBD2. The CDR3 has 16 residues. Per the germline V gene, CDR1 is MDHEN and CDR2 is SYDVKM. The V segment lost 1 base and the J segment 2 bases; nucleotides outside the gene matches: 1. This CDR3 is CASSLSLAGNTGELFF. The CDR3, as DNA: TGTGCCAGCAGTTTATCACTAGCGGGAAACACCGGGGAGCTGTTTTTT.

There are a few counts of this clone. The rearrangement joins TRBV30 to TRBJ1-1; D is unresolved. Deletions cut 4 bases from V and 10 bases from J, with 16 bases between. Germline-derived CDR1 and CDR2 are GTSNPN and SVGIG (reference sequence). This CDR3 has 12 residues. The CDR3 DNA reads TGTGCCTGGATGTTTGGGTCCAAGAGAGCTTTCTTT. Residues: CAWMFGSKRAFF. Using reference TRBV30 and TRBJ1-1 for the parts outside the CDR3, the full variable domain is SQTIHQWPATLVQPVGSPLSLECTVEGTSNPNLYWYRQAAGRGLQLLFYSVGIGQISSEVPQNLSASRPQDRQFILSSKKLLLSDSGFYLCAWMFGSKRAFFGQGTRLTVV.

The chain recombines TRBV6-1 with TRBJ2-1, with D perhaps matching TRBD2 (7 bases). The CDR3 spans 15 residues. CDR1 and CDR2 from the germline V gene are MNHNS and SASEGT. Between the trimmed V and J ends, which lost 7 bases and 4 bases, there was a span of 17 bases. The CDR3 sequence is CASNREQGGYNEQFF. The DNA of the CDR3 is TGTGCCAGCAATAGGGAACAGGGAGGGTACAATGAGCAGTTCTTC.

The chain joins TRBV9 to TRBJ2-3, with D maybe TRBD2 (7 bases). This CDR3 is built from 15 residues. CDR1 and CDR2 from the germline V gene are SGDLS and YYNGEE. V was shortened by 7 bases and J by 6 bases, with 21 bases between the two germline ends. CDR3 protein: CASSPVGGGPDTQYF. In DNA, the CDR3 is TGTGCCAGCTCCCCCGTGGGGGGGGGCCCCGATACGCAGTATTTT.

This chain connects TRBV6-6 to TRBJ2-1; D not certain. There are 16 residues in the CDR3. V lost 0 bases and J 0 bases, leaving 9 bases between the germline ends. CDR1 MNHNY and CDR2 SVGAGI come from the germline V gene (reference sequence). CDR3 nucleotides: TGTGCCAGCAGTTACTCGGAGTTCCTCTCCTACAATGAGCAGTTCTTC. Encoded protein: CASSYSEFLSYNEQFF.

There are a few counts of this clone. The chain is built from TRBV18 and TRBJ1-1; no clear D gene. The CDR3 covers 12 residues. Germline CDR1 is KGHSH and CDR2 is LQKENI. The ends were cut back, 3 bases at V and 1 base at J, with 3 bases in the middle. CDR3 bases: TGTGCCAGCTCACCCCAGAACACTGAAGCTTTCTTT. It translates to CASSPQNTEAFF.

This clone was detected a few times. The CDR3 is CASSGGKANYGYTF. CDR3 DNA: TGTGCCAGCTCAGGCGGGAAAGCTAACTATGGCTACACCTTC. V and J are TRBV6-5 and TRBJ1-2; D gene uncertain. Germline lookup yields CDR1 MNHEY and CDR2 SVGAGI. Trimming took off 8 bases at V and 0 bases at J, with 13 bases between the two ends. CDR3 length: 14 residues.

V is TRBV11-2 and J is TRBJ2-7, with 7 bases matching TRBD2. The CDR3 has 12 amino acids. Germline V gene lookup returns CDR1 SGHAT and CDR2 FQNNGV. V gave up 4 bases and J gave up 4 bases; unmatched junction bases: 1. In nucleotides, the CDR3 is TGTGCCAGCAGCTCAGCGGGGTACGAGCAGTACTTC. Its translation: CASSSAGYEQYF.

The genes are TRBV27 and TRBJ1-5; D gene unclear. Germline-derived CDR1 and CDR2 are MNHEY and SMNVEV (reference sequence). This CDR3 region has 15 residues. V lost 0 bases, J lost 9 bases, and 15 bases lay in between. CDR3 coding DNA: TGTGCCAGCAGTTTATCAGGTCAGGTGAATTTGCCCCAGCATTTT. Protein sequence: CASSLSGQVNLPQHF.

CDR3 loop: CASRRTGGIDEQYF. CDR3 DNA: TGTGCCAGCAGGCGGACAGGGGGTATCGACGAGCAGTACTTC. The V gene is TRBV6-5, the J gene TRBJ2-7, with 10 bases identical to TRBD1. The V and J ends lost 6 bases and 5 bases, in that order; junction bases with no gene match: 7. CDR1 is MNHEY, CDR2 SVGAGI, per germline. The CDR3 consists of 14 residues.

This chain joins TRBV27 and TRBJ2-3, with 8 bases fitting TRBD2. Per the germline V gene, CDR1 is MNHEY and CDR2 is SMNVEV (reference sequence). CDR3 size: 15 residues. V shed 2 bases and J 2 bases; nucleotides not matched to a gene: 3. CDR3 DNA: TGTGCCAGCAGTTTAACGGGAGGGCCCACAGATACGCAGTATTTT. Amino acid sequence: CASSLTGGPTDTQYF.

The V gene is TRBV7-2, the J gene TRBJ2-1; 9 bases match TRBD2. The CDR3 runs to 15 residues. V dropped 7 bases and J dropped 8; count of bases not matched to a gene: 12. Germline assignment: CDR1 SGHTA and CDR2 FQGNSA. The CDR3 sequence: CASINGRGGSDEQFF. In DNA form, the CDR3 reads TGTGCCAGCATCAACGGGCGGGGGGGCTCAGATGAGCAGTTCTTC.